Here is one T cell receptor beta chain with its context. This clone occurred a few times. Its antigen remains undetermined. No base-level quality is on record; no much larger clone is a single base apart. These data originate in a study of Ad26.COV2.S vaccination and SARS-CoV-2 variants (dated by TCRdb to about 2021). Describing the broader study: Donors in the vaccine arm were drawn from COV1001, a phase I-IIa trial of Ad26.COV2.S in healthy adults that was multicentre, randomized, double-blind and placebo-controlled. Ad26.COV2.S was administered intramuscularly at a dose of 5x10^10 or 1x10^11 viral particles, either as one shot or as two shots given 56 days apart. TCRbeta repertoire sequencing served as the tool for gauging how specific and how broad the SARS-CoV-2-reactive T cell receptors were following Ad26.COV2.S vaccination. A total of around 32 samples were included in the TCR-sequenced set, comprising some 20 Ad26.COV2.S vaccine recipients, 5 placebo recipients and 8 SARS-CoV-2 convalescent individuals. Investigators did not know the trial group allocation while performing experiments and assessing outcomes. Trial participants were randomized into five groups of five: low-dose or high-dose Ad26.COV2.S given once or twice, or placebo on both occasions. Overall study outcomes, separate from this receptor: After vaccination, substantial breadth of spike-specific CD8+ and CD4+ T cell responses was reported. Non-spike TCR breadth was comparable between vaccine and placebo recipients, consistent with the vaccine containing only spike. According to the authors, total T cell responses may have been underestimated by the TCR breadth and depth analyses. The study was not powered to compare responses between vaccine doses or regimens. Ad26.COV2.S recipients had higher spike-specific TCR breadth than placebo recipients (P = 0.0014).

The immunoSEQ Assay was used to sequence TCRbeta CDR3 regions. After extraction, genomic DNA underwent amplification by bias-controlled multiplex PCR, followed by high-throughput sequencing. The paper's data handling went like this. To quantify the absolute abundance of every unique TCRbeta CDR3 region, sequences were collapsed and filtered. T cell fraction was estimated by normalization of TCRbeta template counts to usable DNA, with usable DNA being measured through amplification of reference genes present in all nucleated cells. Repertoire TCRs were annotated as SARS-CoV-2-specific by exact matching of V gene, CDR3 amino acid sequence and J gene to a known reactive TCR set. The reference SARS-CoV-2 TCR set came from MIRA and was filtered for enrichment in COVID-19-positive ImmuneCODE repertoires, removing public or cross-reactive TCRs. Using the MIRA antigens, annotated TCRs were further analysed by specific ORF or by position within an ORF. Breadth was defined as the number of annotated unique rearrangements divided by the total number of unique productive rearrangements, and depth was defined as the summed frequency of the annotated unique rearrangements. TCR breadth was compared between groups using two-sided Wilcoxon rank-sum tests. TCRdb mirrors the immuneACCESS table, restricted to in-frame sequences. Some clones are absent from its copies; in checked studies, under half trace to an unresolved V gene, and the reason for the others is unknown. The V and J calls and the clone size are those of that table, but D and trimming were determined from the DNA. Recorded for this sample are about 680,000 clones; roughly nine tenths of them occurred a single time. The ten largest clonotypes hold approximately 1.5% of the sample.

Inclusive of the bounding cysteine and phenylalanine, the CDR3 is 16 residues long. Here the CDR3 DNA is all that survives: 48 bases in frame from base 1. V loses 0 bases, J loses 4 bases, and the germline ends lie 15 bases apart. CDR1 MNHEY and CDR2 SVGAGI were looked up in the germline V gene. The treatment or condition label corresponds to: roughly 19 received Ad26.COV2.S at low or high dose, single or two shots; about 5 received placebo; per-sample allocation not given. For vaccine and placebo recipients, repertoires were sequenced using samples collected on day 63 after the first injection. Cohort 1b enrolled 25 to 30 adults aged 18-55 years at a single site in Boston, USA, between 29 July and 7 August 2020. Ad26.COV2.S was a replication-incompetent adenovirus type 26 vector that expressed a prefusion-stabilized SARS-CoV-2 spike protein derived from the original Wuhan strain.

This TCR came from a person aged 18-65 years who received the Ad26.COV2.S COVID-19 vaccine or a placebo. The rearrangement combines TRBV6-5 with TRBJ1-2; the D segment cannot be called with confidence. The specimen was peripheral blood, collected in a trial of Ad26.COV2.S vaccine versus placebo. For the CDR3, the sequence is CASSYSIGSQLYGYTF. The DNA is TGTGCCAGCAGTTACTCGATAGGGTCGCAACTCTATGGCTACACCTTC.